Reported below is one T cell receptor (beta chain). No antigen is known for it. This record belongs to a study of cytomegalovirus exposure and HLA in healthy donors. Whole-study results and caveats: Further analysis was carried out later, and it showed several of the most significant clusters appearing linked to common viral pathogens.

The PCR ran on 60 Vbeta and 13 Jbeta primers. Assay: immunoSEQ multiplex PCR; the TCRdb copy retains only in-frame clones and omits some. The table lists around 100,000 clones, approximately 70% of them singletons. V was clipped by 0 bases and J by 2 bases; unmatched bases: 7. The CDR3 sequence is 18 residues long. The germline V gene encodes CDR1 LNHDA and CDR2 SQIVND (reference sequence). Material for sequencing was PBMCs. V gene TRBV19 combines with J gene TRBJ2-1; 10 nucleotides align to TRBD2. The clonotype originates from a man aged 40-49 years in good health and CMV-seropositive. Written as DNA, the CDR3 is TGTGCCAGTAGTATAGATGGTAGCGGGAGGTATACCTACAATGAGCAGTTCTTC. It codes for CASSIDGSGRYTYNEQFF. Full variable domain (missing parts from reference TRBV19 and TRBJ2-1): DGGITQSPKYLFRKEGQNVTLSCEQNLNHDAMYWYRQDPGQGLRLIYYSQIVNDFQKGDIAEGYSVSREKKESFPLTVTSAQKNPTAFYLCASSIDGSGRYTYNEQFFGPGTRLTVL.